These 21 T cell receptor beta chains originate from one sample sequenced in a study of tissue T cells after allogeneic stem cell transplantation (dated by TCRdb to 2022 to 2024). Read against the paper, the sample's time point label means: mouse harvest day 7 after allogeneic transplant. Each mouse graft, delivered by tail vein injection, combined 10^6 splenic CD5+ T cells with 10^7 T-cell-depleted bone marrow cells. Receptors were amplified or captured by the immunoSEQ multiplex PCR assay. What TCRdb holds here is the immuneACCESS table cut down to in-frame rearrangements. Part of the clones is not present; checked against another copy, under half of the missing clones reflect an unresolved V gene, and the others are unexplained. The table for this sample lists thousands of clones; more than 40% of them were counted only once. The top ten constitute about 7% of the sample. Input material: gut tissue. Receptor source: a female BALB/c mouse given C57BL/6 T cells with graft-versus-host disease after an allogeneic hematopoietic cell transplant.

This clone was detected only a few times. Gene names are mouse gene names. Read coverage stops 1 residue before the CDR3 terminus; the germline J gene supplies the remainder. The genes are TRBV13-1 and TRBJ1-5; a possible D gene is TRBD1 (6 bases). Germline V gene sequence: CDR1 NSHNY, CDR2 SYGAGN. The CDR3 is 14 amino acids. V was clipped by 4 bases and J by 3 bases, with 11 bases between them. The CDR3 protein is CASSWGGANQAPLF. CDR3 DNA (partial): TGTGCCAGCAGTTGGGGGGGCGCCAACCAGGCTCCGCTT.

As for this clone: The genes and germline here are from mouse. The observed sequence ends 1 residue before the CDR3 terminus, with the missing tail filled in from the germline J gene. This chain uses TRBV1 with TRBJ2-1; TRBD2 agrees at 11 bases. The CDR3 totals 17 residues. Germline-derived CDR1 and CDR2 are NSQYPW and LRSPGD (reference sequence). The V gene end was trimmed by 1 base and the J gene end by 5 bases; junction bases not matched to a gene: 7. The CDR3 is CTCSAVLGLGGHAEQFF. The part of the CDR3 DNA that was read is TGCACCTGCAGTGCAGTCCTCGGACTGGGGGGTCATGCTGAGCAGTTC.

About this clone itself: Gene names are mouse gene names. The CDR3 end lies 1 residue beyond the end of the read and is filled in from the germline J gene. The chain joins TRBV13-3 to TRBJ1-6; the D gene is possibly TRBD1 (5 bases). TRBJ1-6 qualifies as an ORF whose function is uncertain. V lost 2 bases and J lost 4, with 7 bases in between. CDR1 and CDR2 from the germline V gene are NNHDY and SYVADS. CDR3 length: 14 residues. The CDR3: CASSEGGYNSPLYF. The part of the CDR3 DNA that was read is TGTGCCAGCAGTGAGGGGGGGTATAATTCGCCCCTCTAC.

Points on this clone: The listed genes are named as in mouse. The read falls 1 residue short of the CDR3 end, and the missing part is taken from the germline J gene. J is TRBJ2-1 and V is TRBV26; TRBD2 matches at 8 bases. Germline trimming cut 1 base from V and 7 bases from J; bases unmatched to any gene: 3. This CDR3 is built from 14 residues. Germline lookup yields CDR1 KGHPV and CDR2 FQNQEV (reference sequence). The CDR3 here is CASSLWGGGAEQFF. CDR3 DNA (partial): TGTGCCAGCAGTCTGTGGGGGGGCGGGGCTGAGCAGTTC. The whole variable domain, filled in from reference TRBV26 and TRBJ2-1, reads NSKVIQTPRYLVKGQGQKAKMRCIPEKGHPVVFWYQQNKNNEFKFLINFQNQEVLQQIDMTEKRFSAECPSNSPCSLEIQSSEAGDSALYLCASSLWGGGAEQFFGPGTRLTVL.

Only a few counts were recorded for this clone. Germline and genes here are mouse. Incomplete CDR3 DNA: TGTGCAAGCTCCTACACCGGGCAGCTCTAC. Translation gives CASSYTGQLY. The whole CDR3 sequence is CASSYTGQLYF. The genes are TRBV16 and TRBJ2-2; D gene unclear. The DNA ends 1 residue before the CDR3 does, and the rest of the CDR3 is filled in from the germline J gene. From germline, CDR1 is SGHSA and CDR2 FRNQAP. Trimming cost V 8 bases and J 3 bases, with 4 bases left between them. The length of the CDR3 is 11 residues.

This clone has only a few counts. The genes and germline here are from mouse. The read stops 1 residue short of the end of the CDR3; the missing end is completed from the germline J gene. The same CDR3 is also encoded by other DNA sequences in this sample. The chain couples TRBV26 to TRBJ1-6, with D tentatively TRBD1 (5 bases). TRBJ1-6 is known as an ORF, though its function is uncertain. V was pared by 2 bases and J by 4 bases, with 6 bases between. This CDR3 region has 14 residues. From germline, CDR1 is KGHPV and CDR2 FQNQEV (reference sequence). CDR3 loop: CASSLGQYNSPLYF. Partial CDR3 DNA: TGTGCCAGCAGTCTGGGACAATATAATTCGCCCCTCTAC.

This clone was detected a few times. Gene names follow the mouse nomenclature. CDR3 DNA, as far as it was read: TGTGCAAGCAGCGCTCCGGGACTGGGGGGCTATGAACAGTAC. Its protein product is CASSAPGLGGYEQY. The whole CDR3 sequence is CASSAPGLGGYEQYF. V and J are TRBV16 and TRBJ2-7; 12 positions match TRBD2. The read ends 1 residue shy of where the CDR3 ends; the end is completed using the germline J gene. This CDR3 has 15 residues. CDR1 and CDR2 from the germline V gene are SGHSA and FRNQAP. The V and J ends lost 5 bases and 3 bases, in that order; junction bases with no gene match: 5. Filled out from reference TRBV16 and TRBJ2-7, the complete variable domain reads NAGVIQTPRHKVTGKGQEATLWCEPISGHSAVFWYRQTIVQGLEFLTYFRNQAPIDDSGMPKERFSAQMPNQSHSTLKIQSTQPQDSAVYLCASSAPGLGGYEQYFGPGTRLTVL.

This clone has just a few counts. The gene names here belong to mouse. Read coverage stops 1 residue before the CDR3 terminus; the germline J gene supplies the remainder. This chain joins TRBV3 and TRBJ2-7, with TRBD2 identical over 7 bases. Germline V gene sequence: CDR1 SNHLY, CDR2 FYNGKV (reference sequence). The CDR3 has 14 residues. V gave up 3 bases and J gave up 1 base; unmatched junction bases: 3. CDR3 amino acids: CASSFGWGSYEQYF. CDR3 DNA, as far as it was read: TGTGCCAGCAGCTTTGGCTGGGGGTCCTATGAACAGTAC.

In regard to this clone: Gene names refer to mouse genes. Read coverage stops 1 residue before the CDR3 terminus; the germline J gene supplies the remainder. The rearrangement links TRBV26 to TRBJ1-6; perhaps TRBD1 as D (6 bases). TRBJ1-6 counts as an open reading frame of uncertain function. Germline V CDR1 and CDR2: KGHPV, FQNQEV (reference sequence). The V end lost 6 bases, the J end lost 3 bases, and 9 bases lay between the germline ends. The CDR3 contains 14 residues. The CDR3 region is CASSPGVYNSPLYF. The CDR3 DNA, read in part, is TGTGCCAGCAGCCCAGGGGTCTATAATTCGCCCCTCTAC.

A remark on this clone: Germline and genes: mouse. The read stops 1 residue short of the end of the CDR3; the missing end is completed from the germline J gene. V is TRBV26 and J is TRBJ2-2, with TRBD1 as a possible D gene (6 bases). Per germline, CDR1 KGHPV and CDR2 FQNQEV (reference sequence). Trimming took off 7 bases at V and 2 bases at J, with 8 bases between the two ends. The CDR3 length is 13 residues. The covered CDR3 bases are TGTGCCAGCAAGGGGGAGAACACCGGGCAGCTCTAC. Translated, it gives CASKGENTGQLY. The full CDR3 reads CASKGENTGQLYF.

This clone was seen more than once but under ten times. The listed genes are named as in mouse. Read coverage stops 1 residue before the CDR3 terminus; the germline J gene supplies the remainder. The V call is TRBV3, the J call TRBJ2-7; the D is unclear. Germline assignment: CDR1 SNHLY and CDR2 FYNGKV (reference sequence). This CDR3 region has 10 residues. Trimming stripped 3 bases from V and 3 bases from J, with 0 bases between. CDR3 in amino acids: CASSFYEQYF. The part of the CDR3 DNA that was read is TGTGCCAGCAGCTTCTATGAACAGTAC.

Turning to this clone: These gene names are mouse names. From the germline J gene comes the end of the CDR3, since the read stops 1 residue before it. The V and J genes are TRBV5 and TRBJ2-1; TRBD2 is a possible D gene (6 bases). Germline CDR1 LGHNA, CDR2 YNLKQL (reference sequence). Trimming stripped 0 bases from V and 4 bases from J, with 10 bases between. This CDR3 is 15 amino acids long. The part of the CDR3 DNA that was read is TGTGCCAGCAGCCAAGAGTGGGGGTATTATGCTGAGCAGTTC. Its translation is CASSQEWGYYAEQF. The entire CDR3 sequence reads CASSQEWGYYAEQFF.

To note about this clone: Gene names and germline match the mouse. The read falls 1 residue short of the CDR3 end, and the missing part is taken from the germline J gene. The rearrangement uses TRBV31 and TRBJ2-7; TRBD2 aligns across 9 bases. V trimming: 0 bases; J trimming: 1 base; junction bases outside the gene matches: 1. The CDR3 is 14 amino acids. Germline V CDR1 and CDR2: GKSSPN, SITVG. CDR3 sequence reads: CAWSLGTGSYEQYF. CDR3 DNA, as far as it was read: TGTGCCTGGAGTCTAGGGACTGGGTCCTATGAACAGTAC. Using reference TRBV31 and TRBJ2-7 for the parts outside the CDR3, the full variable domain is AQTIHQWPVAEIKAVGSPLSLGCTIKGKSSPNLYWYWQATGGTLQQLFYSITVGQVESVVQLNLSASRPKDDQFILSTEKLLLSHSGFYLCAWSLGTGSYEQYFGPGTRLTVL.

This clone was observed a few times. All gene names here are mouse names. The CDR3: CASSLQNSDYTF. The CDR3 bases that were read are TGTGCCAGCAGTCTCCAGAACTCCGACTACACC. The rearrangement uses TRBV26 and TRBJ1-2; D is ambiguous. The read terminates 1 residue ahead of where the CDR3 ends, so the germline J gene completes it. The CDR3 totals 12 residues. CDR1 and CDR2 (germline): KGHPV, FQNQEV (reference sequence). With 3 bases removed from V and 2 bases from J, the gap between germline ends came to 4 bases. The variable domain in full, completed from reference TRBV26 and TRBJ1-2, reads NSKVIQTPRYLVKGQGQKAKMRCIPEKGHPVVFWYQQNKNNEFKFLINFQNQEVLQQIDMTEKRFSAECPSNSPCSLEIQSSEAGDSALYLCASSLQNSDYTFGSGTRLLVI.

The sample holds a few counts of this clone. All gene names here are mouse names. The read ends 1 residue shy of where the CDR3 ends; the end is completed using the germline J gene. The gene calls are TRBV26 and TRBJ2-7; 9 nucleotides align to TRBD2. This CDR3 is built from 12 residues. Germline loops: CDR1 KGHPV, CDR2 FQNQEV (reference sequence). V lost 3 bases to trimming and J lost 9 bases; unmatched junction nucleotides: 3. The CDR3 protein is CASSLSDWGQYF. Incomplete CDR3 DNA: TGTGCCAGCAGTCTCTCGGACTGGGGACAGTAC.

As for this clone: The genes are named according to mouse. The read finishes 1 residue shy of the CDR3 end, and the germline J gene is used to complete it. The V call is TRBV12-1, the J call TRBJ2-2; D may be TRBD1 (6 bases). V lost 0 bases to trimming and J lost 4 bases, with 11 bases between them. The CDR3 totals 15 residues. In germline, CDR1 is SGHSN, CDR2 HYEKVE. The CDR3 loop reads CASSLGGGGTGQLYF. CDR3 DNA (partial): TGTGCCAGCTCTCTCGGAGGAGGGGGCACCGGGCAGCTCTAC.

For this clone: Mouse names are used for the genes. From the germline J gene comes the end of the CDR3, since the read stops 1 residue before it. The rearrangement uses TRBV3 and TRBJ2-1, with 10 bases lining up with TRBD2. The CDR3 has 14 residues. J lost 6 bases, V lost 3 bases, and 2 bases had no gene match. Germline V gene sequence: CDR1 SNHLY, CDR2 FYNGKV (reference sequence). The sequenced part of the CDR3 DNA is TGTGCCAGCAGCTTCGACTGGGGGGTTGCTGAGCAGTTC. It yields the protein CASSFDWGVAEQF. The CDR3 in full is CASSFDWGVAEQFF.

This clone was counted between two and nine times. Gene names denote mouse genes. The read is 1 residue too short to cover the CDR3 end, so that end is filled in from the germline J gene. The V gene is TRBV5, the J gene TRBJ1-6; D not resolved. TRBJ1-6 is an open reading frame whose function is uncertain. Germline V gene sequence: CDR1 LGHNA, CDR2 YNLKQL (reference sequence). V lost 0 bases and J lost 5, with 5 bases in between. The CDR3 runs 14 residues. CDR3 protein: CASSQDVDNSPLYF. The sequenced CDR3 bases are TGTGCCAGCAGCCAAGATGTAGATAATTCGCCCCTCTAC.

This clone was seen more than once but under ten times. All gene names here are mouse names. The CDR3 is cut off 1 residue early in the read; its end comes from the germline J gene. V is TRBV12-1 and J is TRBJ1-4; no definite D call. The CDR3 runs 14 residues. Per the germline V gene, CDR1 is SGHSN and CDR2 is HYEKVE. V shed 1 base and J shed 0 bases, with 5 bases lying between them. The CDR3 sequence: CASSLFLSNERLFF. Incomplete CDR3 DNA: TGTGCCAGCTCTCTTTTTCTTTCCAACGAAAGATTATTT.

As regards this clone: Gene names denote mouse genes. The read is 1 residue too short to cover the CDR3 end, so that end is filled in from the germline J gene. The chain uses TRBV20 and TRBJ2-1; 8 bases align to TRBD2. This CDR3 is built from 12 residues. Trimming removed 5 bases from V and 6 bases from J; junction bases left unmatched: 3. Germline V gene lookup returns CDR1 GFQATS and CDR2 STVNSAI. The chain's CDR3 is CGAGGARAEQFF. CDR3 bases read: TGTGGTGCTGGGGGGGCGCGTGCTGAGCAGTTC.

This clone counts as medium-sized. Mouse germline and gene names are used. The read terminates 1 residue ahead of where the CDR3 ends, so the germline J gene completes it. The genes are TRBV3 and TRBJ2-1; D could derive from TRBD1 or TRBD2 (5 bases each). In germline, CDR1 is SNHLY, CDR2 FYNGKV (reference sequence). The CDR3 sequence is 14 residues long. Between the trimmed V and J ends, which lost 0 bases and 2 bases, there was a span of 5 bases. CDR3 DNA, as far as it was read: TGTGCCAGCAGCTTAGCGGGGGACTATGCTGAGCAGTTC. It codes for CASSLAGDYAEQF. The whole CDR3 sequence is CASSLAGDYAEQFF.